This entry lists 10 T cell receptor beta chains sequenced from one sample in a study of blood T cell repertoires in COVID-19. Here immunoSEQ multiplex PCR was the method, and the copy in TCRdb shows in-frame clones only, minus some. The sample comprises 45,000 to 55,000 clones, 78% of which are singletons, and 15% rests with the top ten. Sequencing was done on a sample of peripheral blood. These receptors all stem from a human donor with active or convalescent COVID-19. The donor label of this sample is uncertain.

The chain combines TRBV7-2 with TRBJ2-4, with 7 bases that match TRBD2. V shed 0 bases, J shed 5 bases, and the junction held 4 bases outside the gene matches. CDR1 is SGHTA and CDR2 is FQGNSA in the germline V gene. The CDR3 extends over 15 amino acids. The CDR3 spells CASSLAGGPENIQYF. In DNA form, the CDR3 reads TGTGCCAGCAGCTTAGCGGGAGGGCCAGAAAACATTCAGTACTTC.

The rearrangement joins TRBV14 to TRBJ2-5, with TRBD2 identical over 11 bases. This CDR3 contains 17 residues. Germline loops: CDR1 SGHDN, CDR2 FVKESK. The J segment lost 4 bases and the V segment lost 1 base, leaving 8 bases of the junction unmatched. CDR3: CASSQASFTSGGETQYF. CDR3 nucleotides: TGTGCCAGCAGCCAAGCCTCCTTCACTAGCGGGGGAGAGACCCAGTACTTC.

The V and J genes are TRBV7-6 and TRBJ1-4, with TRBD1 matching 11 bases. Germline V lookup: CDR1 SGHVS, CDR2 FNYEAQ. J gave up 8 bases and V 1 base, and 0 bases lay outside the gene matches. The CDR3 runs to 14 residues. DNA for the CDR3: TGTGCCAGCAGCTTAGGGGACAGGGGGGAAAAACTGTTTTTT. Amino acids: CASSLGDRGEKLFF. The full variable domain, rest sourced from reference TRBV7-6 and TRBJ1-4, is GAGVSQSPRYKVTKRGQDVALRCDPISGHVSLYWYRQALGQGPEFLTYFNYEAQQDKSGLPNDRFSAERPEGSISTLTIQRTEQRDSAMYRCASSLGDRGEKLFFGSGTQLSVL.

This chain links TRBV7-9 with TRBJ1-2; the D is unclear. The ends were cut back, 1 base at V and 8 bases at J, with 11 bases in the middle. Germline loops: CDR1 SEHNR, CDR2 FQNEAQ (reference sequence). This CDR3 region has 13 residues. The CDR3 region is CASSLGGYGGYTF. CDR3 in DNA: TGTGCCAGCAGCTTAGGAGGGTATGGGGGCTACACCTTC.

The gene calls are TRBV25-1 and TRBJ2-7, with a tentative D call TRBD2 (5 bases). Trimming cost V 1 base and J 1 base, with 8 bases left between them. The CDR3 sequence is 14 residues long. Germline V gene lookup returns CDR1 MGHDK and CDR2 SYGVNS. The CDR3 here is CASSEFGISYEQYF. The CDR3 coding sequence is TGTGCCAGCAGTGAATTCGGGATATCCTACGAGCAGTACTTC.

CDR3 DNA sequence: TGTGCCAGCAGCTTAGGCAGGGCTTCCTACGAGCAGTACTTC. Translation gives CASSLGRASYEQYF. The chain combines TRBV11-3 with TRBJ2-7; perhaps TRBD1 as D (5 bases). The CDR3 runs 14 residues. The V gene lost 1 base and the J gene lost 1 base, with 8 bases spanning the gap. CDR1 and CDR2 (germline): SGHNT, YENEEA.

The chain has TRBV2 and TRBJ2-3; 9 nucleotides line up with TRBD2. CDR1 is SNHLY, CDR2 FYNNEI, per germline. The junction had 8 bases not matched to a gene; V was cut back by 3 bases and J by 4 bases. This CDR3 is 16 amino acids long. The CDR3 DNA follows: TGTGCCAGCAGTGACTTAGCGGGAGCGGGCCCAGATACGCAGTATTTT. Amino acid sequence: CASSDLAGAGPDTQYF. The full variable domain, its missing parts supplied by reference TRBV2 and TRBJ2-3, is EPEVTQTPSHQVTQMGQEVILRCVPISNHLYFYWYRQILGQKVEFLVSFYNNEISEKSEIFDDQFSVERPDGSNFTLKIRSTKLEDSAMYFCASSDLAGAGPDTQYFGPGTRLTVL.

The chain joins TRBV19 to TRBJ1-5; D is perhaps TRBD1 (5 bases). CDR3 length: 14 amino acids. The V gene lost 5 bases and the J gene lost 7 bases, with 15 bases spanning the gap. Germline CDR1 and CDR2: LNHDA and SQIVND (reference sequence). The CDR3: CASSRGEKLQPQHF. The CDR3 bases are TGTGCCAGTAGTCGGGGGGAAAAACTACAGCCCCAGCATTTT.

The genes are TRBV27 and TRBJ1-2, with 9 bases identical to TRBD1. Looked up from germline, CDR1 is MNHEY and CDR2 is SMNVEV (reference sequence). Trimming removed 5 bases from V and 3 bases from J; junction bases left unmatched: 7. This CDR3 is built from 15 residues. CDR3 nucleotide sequence: TGTGCCAGCAGTGAAAGTACAGGGGGCGACTATGGCTACACCTTC. It is translated as CASSESTGGDYGYTF.

The V gene is TRBV4-1, the J gene TRBJ2-1, with D uncertain. In germline, CDR1 is MGHRA, CDR2 YSYEKL. CDR3 length equals 16 residues. The V and J ends lost 0 bases and 0 bases respectively, with 9 bases between them. This CDR3 reads CASSQDNLSSYNEQFF. Here the CDR3 DNA reads TGCGCCAGCAGCCAAGATAACCTAAGCTCCTACAATGAGCAGTTCTTC.